The clone carrying this T cell receptor beta chain has more than one count but fewer than ten. Sequencing was performed with immunoSEQ multiplex PCR; in TCRdb, only in-frame clones are kept and a portion is missing. The sample yields 50,000 to 60,000 clones, roughly three quarters seen once. This sample was taken from a study of CD4+ T cells in melanoma. CDR1 is MNHEY and CDR2 is SMNVEV in the germline V gene (reference sequence). Trimming took off 5 bases at V and 9 bases at J, with 8 bases between the two ends. This CDR3 comprises 11 residues. The gene calls are TRBV27 and TRBJ2-1; D not resolved. Sequenced material: tumor tissue. This TCR derives from a human donor with melanoma. CDR3 protein: CASSAMGEQFF. CDR3 in DNA: TGTGCCAGCAGTGCGATGGGTGAGCAGTTCTTC.